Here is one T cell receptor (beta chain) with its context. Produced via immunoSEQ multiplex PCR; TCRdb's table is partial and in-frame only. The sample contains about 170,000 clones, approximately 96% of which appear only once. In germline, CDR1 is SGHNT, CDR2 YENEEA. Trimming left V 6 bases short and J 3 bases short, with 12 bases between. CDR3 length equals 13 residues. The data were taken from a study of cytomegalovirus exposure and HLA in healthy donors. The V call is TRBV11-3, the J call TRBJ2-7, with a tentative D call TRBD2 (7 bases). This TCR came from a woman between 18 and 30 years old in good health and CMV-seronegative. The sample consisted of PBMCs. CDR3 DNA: TGTGCCAGCAGTTGGAGGGGGGGCTACGAGCAGTACTTC. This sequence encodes CASSWRGGYEQYF.